Each of the 19 T cell receptor beta chains below was sequenced from the same sample in a study of glioma-infiltrating T cells after dendritic cell vaccination. Here immunoSEQ multiplex PCR was the method, and the copy in TCRdb shows in-frame clones only, minus some. The sample shows about 92,000 clones, about nine tenths of them seen only once. The sequences come from blood, collected before dendritic cell vaccination. These receptors were taken from a human donor with glioblastoma.

This sequence joins TRBV25-1 and TRBJ2-7, with D possibly TRBD2 on 5 matching bases. This CDR3 comprises 14 residues. The V gene lost 1 base and the J gene lost 3 bases, with 10 bases spanning the gap. CDR1 is MGHDK, CDR2 SYGVNS, per germline. The CDR3 DNA is TGTGCCAGCAGTGAATCTGGACTCAGCTACGAGCAGTACTTC. Amino acids: CASSESGLSYEQYF.

Only one count was recorded for this clone. This chain links TRBV9 with TRBJ2-3; 9 nucleotides match TRBD1. This CDR3 has 17 amino acids. Germline CDR1 and CDR2: SGDLS and YYNGEE. V lost 4 bases and J lost 2; bases outside the gene matches: 11. The CDR3 DNA sequence: TGTGCCAGCAGCCCATCGTACAGGGGGCGCGTCACAGATACGCAGTATTTT. Translating it yields CASSPSYRGRVTDTQYF.

The chain links TRBV29-1 to TRBJ2-5, with 12 bases identical to TRBD1. This CDR3 contains 14 residues. The J segment lost 5 bases and the V segment lost 5 bases, leaving 6 bases of the junction unmatched. CDR1 and CDR2 (germline): SQVTM, ANQGSEA. CDR3 in DNA: TGCAGCGTTCTGGGACAGGGGGCAACGGAGACCCAGTACTTC. Encoded protein: CSVLGQGATETQYF. The variable domain in full, with the rest retrieved from reference TRBV29-1 and TRBJ2-5, is SAVISQKPSRDICQRGTSLTIQCQVDSQVTMMFWYRQQPGQSLTLIATANQGSEATYESGFVIDKFPISRPNLTFSTLTVSNMSPEDSSIYLCSVLGQGATETQYFGPGTRLLVL.

The V and J genes are TRBV7-9 and TRBJ1-2; D unclear. V was pared by 4 bases and J by 1 base, with 10 bases between. The germline V gene encodes CDR1 SEHNR and CDR2 FQNEAQ (reference sequence). The CDR3 loop spans 14 amino acids. The CDR3 protein is CASSSSGVNYGYTF. For the CDR3, the DNA is TGTGCCAGCAGCTCTTCGGGAGTTAACTATGGCTACACCTTC.

The chain has TRBV6-5 and TRBJ1-1, with TRBD1 matching over 7 bases. The CDR3 loop spans 13 amino acids. With 7 bases clipped from V and 6 bases from J, the junction kept 8 bases outside the gene matches. Per the germline V gene, CDR1 is MNHEY and CDR2 is SVGAGI. The CDR3 loop reads CASTPPGQPEAFF. The CDR3 nucleotides are TGTGCCAGCACCCCTCCGGGACAGCCTGAAGCTTTCTTT.

The J gene is TRBJ2-7, the V gene TRBV5-6, with D perhaps matching TRBD1 (6 bases). The ends were cut back, 2 bases at V and 4 bases at J, with 10 bases in the middle. Germline values: CDR1 SGHDT, CDR2 YYEEEE. The CDR3 runs 13 residues. The CDR3 here is CASSFGQTYEQYF. The CDR3 DNA reads TGTGCCAGCAGCTTCGGACAGACTTACGAGCAGTACTTC.

The chain employs TRBV6-1 and TRBJ1-5; possible D gene TRBD1, 5 bases. The CDR3 length is 14 residues. V lost 4 bases and J lost 3, with 10 bases in between. CDR1 and CDR2 from the germline V gene are MNHNS and SASEGT. CDR3: CASSVEGFNQPQHF. CDR3 DNA: TGTGCCAGCAGTGTGGAGGGGTTCAATCAGCCCCAGCATTTT.

The rearrangement joins TRBV18 to TRBJ2-7, with 8 bases aligning to TRBD1. CDR3 length: 16 amino acids. V lost 6 bases and J lost 3; bases outside the gene matches: 13. CDR1 is KGHSH, CDR2 LQKENI, per germline. CDR3 DNA: TGTGCCAGCTCGCTAACACAGGGGGTCGGTAGCTACGAGCAGTACTTC. Protein: CASSLTQGVGSYEQYF. Together with reference TRBV18 and TRBJ2-7, the CDR3 gives the full variable domain: NAGVMQNPRHLVRRRGQEARLRCSPMKGHSHVYWYRQLPEEGLKFMVYLQKENIIDESGMPKERFSAEFPKEGPSILRIQQVVRGDSAAYFCASSLTQGVGSYEQYFGPGTRLTVT.

The chain recombines TRBV30 with TRBJ2-7, with 7 bases identical to TRBD1. The CDR3 contains 13 residues. The germline CDR1 and CDR2 sequences are GTSNPN and SVGIG (reference sequence). V trimming: 2 bases; J trimming: 5 bases; junction bases outside the gene matches: 6. The CDR3 here is CAWSPGGAHEQYF. The CDR3 DNA reads TGTGCCTGGAGTCCAGGGGGTGCACACGAGCAGTACTTC. Complete variable domain (other parts from reference TRBV30 and TRBJ2-7): SQTIHQWPATLVQPVGSPLSLECTVEGTSNPNLYWYRQAAGRGLQLLFYSVGIGQISSEVPQNLSASRPQDRQFILSSKKLLLSDSGFYLCAWSPGGAHEQYFGPGTRLTVT.

This chain uses TRBV7-2 with TRBJ1-1, with 7 nucleotides matching TRBD1. Germline V gene sequence: CDR1 SGHTA, CDR2 FQGNSA. This CDR3 comprises 15 residues. V gave up 5 bases and J gave up 6 bases; unmatched junction bases: 12. The CDR3 protein is CASSRRQGPPPEAFF. Written as DNA, the CDR3 is TGTGCCAGCAGCCGTCGACAGGGACCACCCCCTGAAGCTTTCTTT.

The chain uses TRBV5-1 and TRBJ2-1; TRBD1 agrees at 7 bases. The CDR3 covers 16 residues. The germline V gene encodes CDR1 SGHRS and CDR2 YFSETQ. J lost 9 bases, V lost 6 bases, and 18 bases had no gene match. The CDR3 DNA reads as TGCGCCAGCACAACTGGCATGCAACAGGGGATCACTGAGCAGTTCTTC. Amino acid sequence: CASTTGMQQGITEQFF.

The chain carries TRBV7-2 and TRBJ1-1; TRBD1 matches 7 bases. The CDR3 is made up of 14 amino acids. Germline V gene lookup returns CDR1 SGHTA and CDR2 FQGNSA. The junction had 4 bases not matched to a gene; V was cut back by 5 bases and J by 1 base. CDR3 coding DNA: TGTGCCAGCAGCGTGGGACAGCCGAACACTGAAGCTTTCTTT. Amino acid sequence: CASSVGQPNTEAFF.

V usage is TRBV6-5 and J usage is TRBJ1-4; no clear D. Per germline, CDR1 MNHEY and CDR2 SVGAGI. V lost 0 bases and J lost 3, with 8 bases in between. The CDR3 length is 15 residues. The CDR3, as DNA: TGTGCCAGCAGTTACTCGAGCAGGCCTAATGAAAAACTGTTTTTT. It encodes CASSYSSRPNEKLFF.

The CDR3 sequence: CASSLPRAAHYEQYF. CDR3 nucleotide sequence: TGTGCCAGCAGTTTACCGAGGGCAGCACACTACGAGCAGTACTTC. The chain employs TRBV28 and TRBJ2-7; tentative D call: TRBD2 (5 bases). V lost 2 bases and J lost 3, with 14 bases in between. The V gene's germline CDR1 is MDHEN and CDR2 SYDVKM. The CDR3 length is 15 residues.

The chain recombines TRBV6-1 with TRBJ1-6; 11 positions agree with TRBD1. The ends lost 4 bases at V and 2 bases at J; junction bases unmatched: 10. Germline values: CDR1 MNHNS, CDR2 SASEGT. The CDR3 has 19 residues. The CDR3 bases are TGTGCCAGCAGTGTATATGGGACAGGGGGAGCTACCTATAATTCACCCCTCCACTTT. It specifies CASSVYGTGGATYNSPLHF.

The chain joins TRBV5-1 to TRBJ2-7; 7 bases align to TRBD1. This CDR3 spans 16 amino acids. Trimming at V came to 1 base and at J to 1 base, leaving 8 bases not matched to a gene. Germline V gives CDR1 SGHRS, CDR2 YFSETQ. The CDR3, as DNA: TGCGCCAGCAGCTTGCCCTCGGGACAGCTATCCTACGAGCAGTACTTC. It encodes CASSLPSGQLSYEQYF.

The chain links TRBV27 to TRBJ2-7, with TRBD1 matching over 8 bases. The ends lost 6 bases at V and 0 bases at J; junction bases unmatched: 7. Germline V gene lookup returns CDR1 MNHEY and CDR2 SMNVEV (reference sequence). This CDR3 is 15 amino acids long. The CDR3 loop reads CASRRRTGYSYEQYF. The CDR3 nucleotides read TGTGCCAGCAGGAGGAGGACAGGGTACTCCTACGAGCAGTACTTC.

This clone came up once. This chain joins TRBV18 and TRBJ2-7; TRBD1 aligns across 8 bases. CDR3 size: 14 residues. CDR1 and CDR2 (germline): KGHSH, LQKENI. After removal of 3 bases from V and 2 bases from J, the junction contained 3 bases not matched to a gene. CDR3 protein: CASSPGQAAYEQYF. In DNA form, the CDR3 reads TGTGCCAGCTCACCGGGACAGGCGGCCTACGAGCAGTACTTC.

V usage is TRBV4-1 and J usage is TRBJ1-1; maybe TRBD1 (6 bases). The V end was cut by 2 bases, the J end by 6 bases, with 16 bases between. This CDR3 region has 15 residues. In germline, CDR1 is MGHRA, CDR2 YSYEKL. CDR3 protein: CASSQTVPGHPEAFF. The CDR3, as DNA: TGCGCCAGCAGCCAAACGGTCCCGGGACACCCTGAAGCTTTCTTT.